This TCR beta chain was identified during a study of T cell changes during pregnancy in multiple sclerosis. The CDR3 totals 14 residues. Trimming stripped 5 bases from V and 4 bases from J, with 14 bases between. CDR1 is SEHNR and CDR2 is FQNEAQ in the germline V gene (reference sequence). Sequenced by immunoSEQ multiplex PCR; TCRdb stores in-frame clones only, minus some. The sample contains some 70,000 clones, around 94% of which appear only once. The receptor was derived from a female donor in good health, enrolled as a control in a pregnancy study. Sequences were derived from CD8+ T cells from peripheral blood mononuclear cells, sampled in the third trimester of pregnancy. The gene calls are TRBV7-9 and TRBJ1-1; D is uncertain. The CDR3 DNA is TGTGCCAGCAGCCAGCCGGGGTTAGGCACTGAAGCTTTCTTT. It yields the protein CASSQPGLGTEAFF.